This T cell receptor (beta chain) is from a study of CD8 T cells in ankylosing spondylitis. Broader study findings: Seemingly characteristic of ankylosing spondylitis blood was a TCR beta motif consisting of about 8 highly homologous variants. Enrichment of disease-linked clones was reportedly significant in matched ankylosing spondylitis synovial fluid. Clones linked to disease, bearing a CD8+ phenotype, were relatively rare in peripheral blood.

Concerning this clonotype: The antigen is not known.

This CDR3 has 14 amino acids. Germline V gene lookup returns CDR1 SGHVS and CDR2 FQNEAQ. V lost 8 bases, J lost 5 bases, and 18 bases lay in between. The TCR beta libraries were generated through quantitative 5'-RACE incorporating molecular barcodes. Each CDR3 protein gets one entry after TCRdb re-called the 5' RACE reads with MiXCR. The table records approximately 100,000 distinct CDR3 sequences, about 25% of them present only once. The source material was synovial fluid, either unsorted or a sorted T cell fraction (not recorded which). The TCR was taken from a male donor with ankylosing spondylitis. The rearrangement links TRBV7-8 to TRBJ1-1; the D is unclear. The DNA for the CDR3 is TGTGCCAGCTCGTTACAGTCCCCGGGGACTGAAGCTTTCTTT. Its translation is CASSLQSPGTEAFF.